This TCR beta chain was identified in a study of T cell changes during pregnancy in multiple sclerosis. Only in-frame clones appear in the TCRdb table, and some are missing; sequencing was by immunoSEQ multiplex PCR. The table includes under 30,000 clones, roughly nine tenths detected once. The CDR3 totals 14 residues. V was trimmed by 4 bases and J by 8 bases, leaving 18 bases between them. The TCR was taken from a female donor in good health, enrolled as a control in a pregnancy study. V gene TRBV5-3 combines with J gene TRBJ1-2; the D gene is possibly TRBD1 (6 bases). TRBV5-3 is an ORF, and what it does is uncertain. The sequenced sample was CD8+ T cells from peripheral blood mononuclear cells, obtained in the third trimester of pregnancy. The CDR3 reads CARSPIQGAGGYTF. The CDR3 DNA reads as TGTGCCAGAAGCCCCATACAGGGTGCGGGCGGCTACACCTTC.